The clone carrying this TCR beta chain has just a few counts. What it binds is unknown. J lost 3 bases, V lost 5 bases, and 3 bases had no gene match. There are 15 residues in the CDR3. Germline CDR1 and CDR2: SGHNT and YENEEA. The PCR had 60 Vbeta and 13 Jbeta primers. The repertoire was sequenced with immunoSEQ multiplex PCR; TCRdb's copy has only in-frame clones and lacks some. The profile covers around 150,000 clones, with more than 70% appearing a single time and roughly 2% taken by the ten largest. This record belongs to a study of cytomegalovirus exposure and HLA in healthy donors. Study-level points and caveats: Other equally common chains were less clonally expanded than HLA-associated TCR beta chains, a later analysis showed. Excluded were some V segments that proved indistinguishable, including TRBV6-2 and TRBV6-3.

This TCR was recovered from a man under 40 in good health and CMV-seronegative. The sequenced sample was PBMCs. The chain couples TRBV11-3 to TRBJ2-5; 13 nucleotides match TRBD2. In DNA, the CDR3 is TGTGCCAGCAGCGGTGGACTAGCGGGAGAAGAGACCCAGTACTTC. This translates into CASSGGLAGEETQYF.